Listed below are T cell receptor beta chains from one sample, sequenced in a study of blood T cell repertoires in COVID-19. Profiling relied on immunoSEQ multiplex PCR, and the TCRdb table lists in-frame clones only, not all of them. In the table there are around 150,000 clones, 85% to 90% of which are singletons. Source material: peripheral blood. The source is a woman between 65 and 79 years old with COVID-19, enrolled during active disease. The conserved cysteine and the conserved F or W are not part of the CDR3 here.

TRBJ2-7,TRBV6-6,ASSYETYEQY
TRBJ2-6,TRBV3-1/TRBV3-2,ASSPRDRGLSGANVLT
TRBJ1-4,TRBV11-2,ASSLGRRATNEKLF
TRBJ2-3,TRBV4-1,ASSLRTSGVGDTQY
TRBJ2-1,TRBV19,ASRTRSGNNEQF
TRBJ2-5,TRBV5-1,ASSLVLARVGETQY
TRBJ2-7,TRBV21-1,ASSGRLALRSSYEQY
TRBJ2-2,TRBV3-1/TRBV3-2,ASSQDERVQRGAGTGELF
TRBJ2-5,TRBV7-8,ASSTGTGAQETQY
TRBJ1-2,TRBV5-6,ASSSLVTLNYGYT
TRBJ1-1,TRBV12-2,ASRPCPGQGNTMNTEAF
TRBJ1-4,TRBV28,ASSPGTRDKLF
TRBJ2-3,TRBV2,ASSSRRTGTTDTQY
TRBJ1-1,TRBV4-1,ASSQFPGGRIRNTEAF
TRBJ2-1,TRBV7-3,ASSPDRGTYNEQF
TRBJ1-2,TRBV6-6,ASSFRDYGYT
TRBJ1-3,TRBV5-4,ASSLRPGFDTIY
TRBJ2-3,TRBV24-1,ATSDDGTGSYTQY
TRBJ1-2,TRBV10-2,ASRPGTGAYGYT
TRBJ2-7,TRBV6-5,ASTFGQGYEQY